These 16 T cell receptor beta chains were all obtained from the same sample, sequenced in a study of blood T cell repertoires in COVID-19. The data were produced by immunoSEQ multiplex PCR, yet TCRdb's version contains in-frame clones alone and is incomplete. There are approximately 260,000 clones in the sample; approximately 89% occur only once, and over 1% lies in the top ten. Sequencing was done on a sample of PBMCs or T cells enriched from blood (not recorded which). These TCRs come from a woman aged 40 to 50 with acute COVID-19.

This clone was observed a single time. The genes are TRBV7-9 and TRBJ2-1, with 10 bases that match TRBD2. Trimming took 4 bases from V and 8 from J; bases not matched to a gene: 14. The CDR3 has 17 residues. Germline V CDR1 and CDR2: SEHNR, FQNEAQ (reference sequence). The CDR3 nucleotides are TGTGCCAGCAGCTCGTGGGGAGCGGCTAGCGGGAGAGATGAGCAGTTCTTC. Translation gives CASSSWGAASGRDEQFF.

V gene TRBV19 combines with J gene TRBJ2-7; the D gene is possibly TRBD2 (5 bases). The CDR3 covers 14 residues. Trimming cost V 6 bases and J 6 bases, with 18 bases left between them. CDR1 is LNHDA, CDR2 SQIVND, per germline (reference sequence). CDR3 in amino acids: CASSPDAGRGEQYF. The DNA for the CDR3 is TGTGCCAGTAGCCCGGACGCAGGACGGGGCGAGCAGTACTTC.

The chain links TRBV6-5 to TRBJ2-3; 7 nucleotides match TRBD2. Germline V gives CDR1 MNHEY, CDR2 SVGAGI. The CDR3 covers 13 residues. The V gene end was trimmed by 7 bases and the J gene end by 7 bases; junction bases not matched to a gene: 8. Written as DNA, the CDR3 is TGTGCCAGCAATCCACCCGGGGGGAATACGCAGTATTTT. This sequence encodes CASNPPGGNTQYF.

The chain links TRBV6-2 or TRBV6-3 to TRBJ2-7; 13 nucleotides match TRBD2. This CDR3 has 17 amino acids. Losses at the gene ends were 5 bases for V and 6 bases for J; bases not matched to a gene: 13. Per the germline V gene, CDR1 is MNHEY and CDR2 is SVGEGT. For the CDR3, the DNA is TGTGCCAGCAGTGACGGACTAGCGGGAGCCACCGGCTCCGAGCAGTACTTC. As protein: CASSDGLAGATGSEQYF.

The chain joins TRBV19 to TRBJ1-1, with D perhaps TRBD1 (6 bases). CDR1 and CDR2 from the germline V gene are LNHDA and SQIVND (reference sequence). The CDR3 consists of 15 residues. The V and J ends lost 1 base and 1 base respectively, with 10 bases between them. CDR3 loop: CASSIASTGNTEAFF. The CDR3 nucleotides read TGTGCCAGTAGTATAGCCTCGACAGGGAACACTGAAGCTTTCTTT.

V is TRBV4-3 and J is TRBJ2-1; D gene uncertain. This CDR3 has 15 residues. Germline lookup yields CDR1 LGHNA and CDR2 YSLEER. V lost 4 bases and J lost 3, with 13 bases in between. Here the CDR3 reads CASSRSTVHYNEQFF. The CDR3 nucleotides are TGCGCCAGCAGCCGGTCCACGGTCCACTACAATGAGCAGTTCTTC.

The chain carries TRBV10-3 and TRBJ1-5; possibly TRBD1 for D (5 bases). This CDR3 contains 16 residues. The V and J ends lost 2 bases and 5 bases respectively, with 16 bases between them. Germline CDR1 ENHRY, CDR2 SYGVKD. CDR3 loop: CAISESRRGRDQPQHF. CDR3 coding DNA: TGTGCCATCAGTGAGAGCAGAAGGGGCCGGGATCAGCCCCAGCATTTT.

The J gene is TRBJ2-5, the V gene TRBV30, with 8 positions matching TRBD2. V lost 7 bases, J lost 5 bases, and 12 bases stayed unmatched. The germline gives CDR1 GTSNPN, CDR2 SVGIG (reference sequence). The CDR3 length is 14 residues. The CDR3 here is CASDGGREVETQYF. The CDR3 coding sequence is TGTGCCTCGGACGGGGGGCGGGAGGTGGAGACCCAGTACTTC.

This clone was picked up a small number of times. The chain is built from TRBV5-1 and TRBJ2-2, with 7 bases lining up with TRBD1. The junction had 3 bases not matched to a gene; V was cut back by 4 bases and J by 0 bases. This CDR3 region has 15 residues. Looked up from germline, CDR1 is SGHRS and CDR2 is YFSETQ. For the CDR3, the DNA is TGCGCCAGCAGCGGGGGACAGACGAACACCGGGGAGCTGTTTTTT. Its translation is CASSGGQTNTGELFF. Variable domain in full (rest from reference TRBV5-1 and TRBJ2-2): KAGVTQTPRYLIKTRGQQVTLSCSPISGHRSVSWYQQTPGQGLQFLFEYFSETQRNKGNFPGRFSGRQFSNSRSEMNVSTLELGDSALYLCASSGGQTNTGELFFGEGSRLTVL.

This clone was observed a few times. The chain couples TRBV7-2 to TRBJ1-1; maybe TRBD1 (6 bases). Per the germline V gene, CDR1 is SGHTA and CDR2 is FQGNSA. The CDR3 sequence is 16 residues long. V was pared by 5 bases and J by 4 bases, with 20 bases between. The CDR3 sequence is CASSPPGTSPGTEAFF. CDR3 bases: TGTGCCAGCAGCCCTCCTGGGACATCCCCGGGCACTGAAGCTTTCTTT.

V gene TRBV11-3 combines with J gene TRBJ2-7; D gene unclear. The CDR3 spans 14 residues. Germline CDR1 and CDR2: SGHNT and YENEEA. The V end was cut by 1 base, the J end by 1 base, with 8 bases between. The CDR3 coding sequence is TGTGCCAGCAGCTTAGTGGTCGGGTCCTACGAGCAGTACGTC. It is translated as CASSLVVGSYEQYV.

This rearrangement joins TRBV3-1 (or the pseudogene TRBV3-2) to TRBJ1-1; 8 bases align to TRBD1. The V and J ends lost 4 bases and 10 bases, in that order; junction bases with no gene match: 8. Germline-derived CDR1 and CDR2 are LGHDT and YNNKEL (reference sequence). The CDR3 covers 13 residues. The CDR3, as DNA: TGTGCCAGCAGCCTGACAGGGGCCGACGGAGCTTTCTTT. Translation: CASSLTGADGAFF.

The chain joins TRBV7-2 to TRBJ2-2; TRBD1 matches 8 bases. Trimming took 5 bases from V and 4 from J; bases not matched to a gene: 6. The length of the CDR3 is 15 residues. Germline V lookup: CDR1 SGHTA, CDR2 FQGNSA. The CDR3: CASSGQGGPTGELFF. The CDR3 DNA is TGTGCCAGCAGCGGACAGGGAGGTCCCACCGGGGAGCTGTTTTTT.

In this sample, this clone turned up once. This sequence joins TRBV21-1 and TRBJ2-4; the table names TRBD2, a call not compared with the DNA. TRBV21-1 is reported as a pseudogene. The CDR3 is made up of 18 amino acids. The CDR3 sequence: CASRGDARPGVAKNIQYF. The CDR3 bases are TGTGCCAGCAGAGGCGACGCCCGGCCCGGGGTAGCCAAAAACATTCAGTACTTC.

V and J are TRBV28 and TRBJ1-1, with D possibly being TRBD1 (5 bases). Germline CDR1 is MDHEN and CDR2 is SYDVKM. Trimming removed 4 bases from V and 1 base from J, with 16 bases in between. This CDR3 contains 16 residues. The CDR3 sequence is CASSSAEGSWNTEAFF. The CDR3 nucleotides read TGTGCCAGCAGTTCAGCGGAGGGGAGTTGGAACACTGAAGCTTTCTTT.

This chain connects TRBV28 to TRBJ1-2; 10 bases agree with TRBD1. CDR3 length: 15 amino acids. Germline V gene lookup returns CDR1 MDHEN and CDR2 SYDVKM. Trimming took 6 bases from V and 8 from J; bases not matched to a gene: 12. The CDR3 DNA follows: TGTGCCAGCAGACCAGAGGGACAGGGGAAAGAAGGCTACACCTTC. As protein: CASRPEGQGKEGYTF.